These T cell receptor beta chains were read from a single sample in a study of tumor-infiltrating lymphocytes in primary liver carcinoma. In TCRdb, the multiplex PCR reads were re-called with MiXCR into one record per CDR3 protein. The table shows around 170,000 distinct CDR3 sequences, with 60% occurring only once. Sequences were obtained from peripheral blood. Source of these receptors: a man aged 40-50 years with primary liver carcinoma and hepatitis B virus infection. The CDR3 runs from the conserved cysteine through the conserved F or W. The order of the fields is V gene, clone size, D gene, J gene, CDR3 DNA, CDR3 protein. D genes are given only for firm matches. Expanded clones get a size class; other rows say once, few or many, or leave the size out.

V gene: TRBV4-2
clone size: NA
D gene: NA
J gene: TRBJ2-1
CDR3 DNA: TGTGCCAGCAGCGGTGACAGCTACTACAATGAGCAGTTCTTC
CDR3 protein: CASSGDSYYNEQFF

V gene: TRBV6-6
clone size: NA
D gene: NA
J gene: TRBJ2-7
CDR3 DNA: TGTGCCAGCAGTACCCGCACGGACGGGAGCTCCTACGAGCAGTGCTTC
CDR3 protein: CASSTRTDGSSYEQCF

V gene: TRBV6-5
clone size: few
D gene: NA
J gene: TRBJ2-7
CDR3 DNA: TGTGCCAGCAGTTACTCAGGGGAGTGGAACGAGCAGTACTTC
CDR3 protein: CASSYSGEWNEQYF

V gene: TRBV9
clone size: NA
D gene: NA
J gene: TRBJ2-5
CDR3 DNA: TGTGCCAGCAGCGTCGGACTGGTACAAGAGACCCAGTACTTC
CDR3 protein: CASSVGLVQETQYF

V gene: TRBV5-4
clone size: NA
D gene: TRBD2
J gene: TRBJ2-5
CDR3 DNA: TGTGCCACCAATCCGGGGGGAAGGGGAGAGACCCAGTACTTC
CDR3 protein: CATNPGGRGETQYF

V gene: TRBV12-3/TRBV12-4
clone size: NA
D gene: NA
J gene: TRBJ1-5
CDR3 DNA: TGTGCCAGCAGTTTTGAGGGGGACGGACAGCCCCAGCATTTT
CDR3 protein: CASSFEGDGQPQHF

V gene: TRBV6-2/TRBV6-3
clone size: NA
D gene: TRBD2
J gene: TRBJ2-3
CDR3 DNA: TGTGCCAGCATCCCGGGGGGGATGGGCACAGATACGCAGTATTTT
CDR3 protein: CASIPGGMGTDTQYF

V gene: TRBV11-2
clone size: NA
D gene: NA
J gene: TRBJ2-3
CDR3 DNA: TGTGCCAGCAGCTTAAGTTTCACAGGTACGCAGTATTTT
CDR3 protein: CASSLSFTGTQYF

V gene: TRBV12-3/TRBV12-4
clone size: few
D gene: NA
J gene: TRBJ2-5
CDR3 DNA: TGTGCCATCAACACCAGGGGGACCCAGTACTTC
CDR3 protein: CAINTRGTQYF

V gene: TRBV11-1
clone size: NA
D gene: TRBD2
J gene: TRBJ2-3
CDR3 DNA: TGTGCCAGCAGTCCCGTGGCGGGAGACCCTCGGTATATGCAGTATTTT
CDR3 protein: CASSPVAGDPRYMQYF

V gene: TRBV5-5
clone size: NA
D gene: NA
J gene: TRBJ1-6
CDR3 DNA: TGTGCCAGCACCCTGGAACAGGACAGCCTTACCTTT
CDR3 protein: CASTLEQDSLTF

V gene: TRBV12-3/TRBV12-4
clone size: once
D gene: NA
J gene: TRBJ1-2
CDR3 DNA: TGTGCCAGCAGTTTAACGTCAGCCGTGGATGGCTACACCTTC
CDR3 protein: CASSLTSAVDGYTF

V gene: TRBV5-1
clone size: NA
D gene: NA
J gene: TRBJ2-1
CDR3 DNA: TGCGCCAGCAGCTTTGTGTTGGCGGGGTACAATGAGCAGTTCTTC
CDR3 protein: CASSFVLAGYNEQFF

V gene: TRBV29-1
clone size: many
D gene: NA
J gene: TRBJ1-1
CDR3 DNA: TGCAGCGTTTCACCACAGGGTCACACTGAAGCTTTCTTT
CDR3 protein: CSVSPQGHTEAFF

V gene: TRBV7-9
clone size: NA
D gene: NA
J gene: TRBJ1-1
CDR3 DNA: TGTGCCAGTAGCTTAGGGACGGTGAACACTGAAGCTTTCTTT
CDR3 protein: CASSLGTVNTEAFF

V gene: TRBV6-1
clone size: NA
D gene: NA
J gene: TRBJ2-6
CDR3 DNA: TGTGCCAGCAGCCCCTGGGGCTCTGGGGCCAACGTCCTGACTTTC
CDR3 protein: CASSPWGSGANVLTF

V gene: TRBV12-3/TRBV12-4
clone size: NA
D gene: NA
J gene: TRBJ1-5
CDR3 DNA: TGTGCCAGCAGTCAAACGGGGGGCAATCAGCCCCATCATTTT
CDR3 protein: CASSQTGGNQPHHF

V gene: TRBV11-2
clone size: many
D gene: TRBD2
J gene: TRBJ2-7
CDR3 DNA: TGTGCCAGCAGCTTAGAAGGACTAGCGGCCTACGAGCAGTACTTC
CDR3 protein: CASSLEGLAAYEQYF

V gene: TRBV11-2
clone size: many
D gene: TRBD2
J gene: TRBJ2-5
CDR3 DNA: TGTGCCAGCAGCTTGACTAGCGGGATCCTTGGGACCCAGTACTTC
CDR3 protein: CASSLTSGILGTQYF

V gene: TRBV13
clone size: NA
D gene: TRBD1
J gene: TRBJ1-2
CDR3 DNA: TGTGCCAGCAGCTCTGGACAGGGGAGATATGGCTACACCTTC
CDR3 protein: CASSSGQGRYGYTF

V gene: TRBV5-4
clone size: NA
D gene: NA
J gene: TRBJ1-6
CDR3 DNA: TGTGCCAGCAGCTTCGGTACCTCGGGAAATCCACCCCTCCACTTT
CDR3 protein: CASSFGTSGNPPLHF

V gene: TRBV5-1
clone size: few
D gene: NA
J gene: TRBJ2-3
CDR3 DNA: TGCGCCAGCAGTCTCCTTGGGACAGATACGCAGTATTTT
CDR3 protein: CASSLLGTDTQYF

V gene: TRBV11-1
clone size: once
D gene: NA
J gene: TRBJ2-7
CDR3 DNA: TGTACCAGCAGCCTAGAGGCGACCGTGTCCTGCGAGCAGTACTTC
CDR3 protein: CTSSLEATVSCEQYF

V gene: TRBV5-1
clone size: NA
D gene: TRBD2
J gene: TRBJ2-7
CDR3 DNA: TGCGCCAGCAGCTTGGGATCTAGCGGGAGGGGCGAGCAGTACTTC
CDR3 protein: CASSLGSSGRGEQYF

V gene: TRBV21-1
clone size: NA
D gene: NA
J gene: TRBJ2-3
CDR3 DNA: TGTGCCAGCAGTAAGGGGGCCCCTAGCGGGAGGCGGGCAGATACGCAGTATTTT
CDR3 protein: CASSKGAPSGRRADTQYF

V gene: TRBV7-6
clone size: NA
D gene: NA
J gene: TRBJ1-5
CDR3 DNA: TGTGCCAGCAGCTTAGACCCTTACCTTACGATCAATCAGCCCCAGCATTTT
CDR3 protein: CASSLDPYLTINQPQHF

V gene: TRBV5-5
clone size: NA
D gene: TRBD2
J gene: TRBJ2-7
CDR3 DNA: TGTGCCAGCAGCACCGGGCGGGGGGCGGTGCAGTACTTC
CDR3 protein: CASSTGRGAVQYF

V gene: TRBV29-1
clone size: NA
D gene: NA
J gene: TRBJ2-4
CDR3 DNA: TGCAGCGGGCTCAAAACTACCGAAAACATTCAGTACTTC
CDR3 protein: CSGLKTTENIQYF

V gene: TRBV6-1
clone size: NA
D gene: NA
J gene: TRBJ2-5
CDR3 DNA: TGTGCCGTAACAGCGACCCTCCGGGAGACCCAGTACTTC
CDR3 protein: CAVTATLRETQYF

V gene: TRBV29-1
clone size: many
D gene: NA
J gene: TRBJ1-1
CDR3 DNA: TGCAGCGTTGAGCTGGGGAACACTGAAGCTTTCTTT
CDR3 protein: CSVELGNTEAFF

V gene: TRBV6-5
clone size: few
D gene: NA
J gene: TRBJ2-7
CDR3 DNA: TGTGCCAGCAGTTACTCCTGGGCGGGATCTCTCTCCGAGCAGTACTTC
CDR3 protein: CASSYSWAGSLSEQYF

V gene: TRBV7-8
clone size: once
D gene: NA
J gene: TRBJ2-7
CDR3 DNA: TGTGCCAGCAGGACCCTCGAGGGCGAAGTTTACGAGCAGTACTTC
CDR3 protein: CASRTLEGEVYEQYF

V gene: TRBV4-1
clone size: NA
D gene: TRBD2
J gene: TRBJ2-7
CDR3 DNA: TGCGCCAGCAGCCAAGATTCAATACCAGCGGGAGGACAAGAGCAGTACTTC
CDR3 protein: CASSQDSIPAGGQEQYF

V gene: TRBV14
clone size: NA
D gene: TRBD1
J gene: TRBJ2-1
CDR3 DNA: TGTGCCAGCAGCCAAGATAGGACAGGGGCCTTCTACAATGAGGAGTTCTTC
CDR3 protein: CASSQDRTGAFYNEEFF

V gene: TRBV7-8
clone size: NA
D gene: NA
J gene: TRBJ2-5
CDR3 DNA: TGTGCCAGCAGCTTAGGACTAGACGGAGAGACCCAGTACTTC
CDR3 protein: CASSLGLDGETQYF

V gene: TRBV6-6
clone size: NA
D gene: NA
J gene: TRBJ2-5
CDR3 DNA: TGTGCCAGCAGTCCCGTAACCCAAGAGACCCAGTACTTC
CDR3 protein: CASSPVTQETQYF

V gene: TRBV28
clone size: few
D gene: NA
J gene: TRBJ1-5
CDR3 DNA: TGTGCCAGCAGCCGCACCCTTCCGGGTCATCAGCCCCAGCATTTT
CDR3 protein: CASSRTLPGHQPQHF

V gene: TRBV6-5
clone size: few
D gene: NA
J gene: TRBJ2-3
CDR3 DNA: TGTGCCAGCAGGGCCGGGAATAGGCAGTATTTT
CDR3 protein: CASRAGNRQYF

V gene: TRBV4-2
clone size: NA
D gene: TRBD2
J gene: TRBJ2-3
CDR3 DNA: TGTGCCAGCAGCCTCGGACTAGATAGCACAGATACGCAGTATTTT
CDR3 protein: CASSLGLDSTDTQYF

V gene: TRBV6-1
clone size: NA
D gene: NA
J gene: TRBJ2-7
CDR3 DNA: TGTGCCAGCAGTGCTGAGGGTGGCCGCGAGCAGTACTTC
CDR3 protein: CASSAEGGREQYF

V gene: TRBV6-5
clone size: NA
D gene: TRBD2
J gene: TRBJ2-3
CDR3 DNA: TGTGCCAGCAGTTATGGCGGGAGTGGAGCAGATACGCAGTATTTT
CDR3 protein: CASSYGGSGADTQYF

V gene: TRBV4-2
clone size: few
D gene: NA
J gene: TRBJ2-5
CDR3 DNA: TGTGCCAGCAGCCAAGAACCAACTGGTCGAACCGCGGTACAGACCCAGTACTTC
CDR3 protein: CASSQEPTGRTAVQTQYF

V gene: TRBV5-1
clone size: NA
D gene: NA
J gene: TRBJ2-7
CDR3 DNA: TGCACCAACAGCTTGCAGTCCGACAGTGTCTACGAGCAGTACTTC
CDR3 protein: CTNSLQSDSVYEQYF

V gene: TRBV11-2
clone size: many
D gene: NA
J gene: TRBJ2-5
CDR3 DNA: TGTGCCAGCAGCTTACAGGCAGCCCAAGAGACCCAGTACTTC
CDR3 protein: CASSLQAAQETQYF

V gene: TRBV6-1
clone size: NA
D gene: NA
J gene: TRBJ2-5
CDR3 DNA: TGTGCCAGCAGTTCCGGAGTAGCGTGGGAGACCCAGTACTTC
CDR3 protein: CASSSGVAWETQYF

V gene: TRBV28
clone size: few
D gene: NA
J gene: TRBJ2-7
CDR3 DNA: TGTGCCAGCAGCGATGCCCATTCCTACGAGCAGTACTTC
CDR3 protein: CASSDAHSYEQYF

V gene: TRBV10-2
clone size: NA
D gene: NA
J gene: TRBJ2-7
CDR3 DNA: TGCGCCAGCAGTGAGCGTACGCCTTACGAGCAGTACTTC
CDR3 protein: CASSERTPYEQYF

V gene: TRBV11-3
clone size: once
D gene: TRBD2
J gene: TRBJ2-2
CDR3 DNA: TGTGCCAACAGCTTACAAGCGGCAGCGGGAACCGGGGAGCTGTTTTTT
CDR3 protein: CANSLQAAAGTGELFF

V gene: TRBV6-1
clone size: NA
D gene: NA
J gene: TRBJ2-7
CDR3 DNA: TGTGCCAGCAGTGAGAGGACAGATGCCTCCTACGAGCAGTACTTC
CDR3 protein: CASSERTDASYEQYF

V gene: TRBV12-3/TRBV12-4
clone size: NA
D gene: NA
J gene: TRBJ2-1
CDR3 DNA: TGTGCCAGCAGTTTAAGGGTGTACAATGAGCAGTTCTTC
CDR3 protein: CASSLRVYNEQFF

V gene: TRBV12-3/TRBV12-4
clone size: NA
D gene: TRBD1
J gene: TRBJ2-3
CDR3 DNA: TGTGCCAGCAGTCCCAGGGTAGGGGGCTTAGATACGCAGTATTTT
CDR3 protein: CASSPRVGGLDTQYF

V gene: TRBV6-6
clone size: once
D gene: NA
J gene: TRBJ2-7
CDR3 DNA: TGTGCCAGCAGTTACTCTCGGGACAAGATCTACGAGCAGTACTTC
CDR3 protein: CASSYSRDKIYEQYF

V gene: TRBV5-8
clone size: NA
D gene: NA
J gene: TRBJ1-1
CDR3 DNA: TGTGCCAGCAGCTTGGGGATCTACACTGAAGCTTTCTTT
CDR3 protein: CASSLGIYTEAFF

V gene: TRBV5-4
clone size: NA
D gene: NA
J gene: TRBJ1-1
CDR3 DNA: TGTGCCAGCAGCACGGGACTCCCGAACACTGAAGCTTTCTTT
CDR3 protein: CASSTGLPNTEAFF

V gene: TRBV4-2
clone size: NA
D gene: NA
J gene: TRBJ2-5
CDR3 DNA: TGTGCCAGCAGCCATTTTTTAGCGCAACAAGAGACCCAGTACTTC
CDR3 protein: CASSHFLAQQETQYF

V gene: TRBV28
clone size: NA
D gene: NA
J gene: TRBJ2-7
CDR3 DNA: TGTGCCAGCAGTTTAGAGGGTTCGGGATCCTACGAGCAGTACTTC
CDR3 protein: CASSLEGSGSYEQYF

V gene: TRBV11-3
clone size: many
D gene: NA
J gene: TRBJ2-1
CDR3 DNA: TGTGCCAGCAGCTTAGACCGGAGTATCCCTGAGCAGTTCTTC
CDR3 protein: CASSLDRSIPEQFF